Below are 25 T cell receptor beta chains sequenced from a single sample in a study of blood T cell repertoires in COVID-19. The assay was immunoSEQ multiplex PCR, and TCRdb's table has in-frame clones only and misses some. Here the sample spans over 600,000 clones, just under 90% being singletons. Sequencing was carried out using peripheral blood. Source of these receptors: a woman between 18 and 29 years old with acute or convalescent COVID-19.

This chain uses TRBV12-3 or TRBV12-4 with TRBJ1-5; D is ambiguous. The CDR3 runs to 12 residues. V was pared by 3 bases and J by 4 bases, with 4 bases between. DNA of the CDR3: TGTGCCAGCAGTTTTGAGAATCAGCCCCAGCATTTT. This gives the protein CASSFENQPQHF.

V gene TRBV30 combines with J gene TRBJ1-2; weak D call: TRBD1 (6 bases). The CDR3 is made up of 12 amino acids. V lost 3 bases, J lost 5 bases, and 10 bases lay in between. Looked up from germline, CDR1 is GTSNPN and CDR2 is SVGIG (reference sequence). CDR3 loop: CAWRQGEYGYTF. CDR3 nucleotides: TGTGCCTGGAGACAGGGAGAATATGGCTACACCTTC.

The chain carries TRBV30 and TRBJ2-7; D is possibly TRBD2 (7 bases). Germline CDR1 is GTSNPN and CDR2 is SVGIG (reference sequence). The V gene lost 5 bases and the J gene lost 1 base, with 12 bases spanning the gap. The CDR3 length is 13 residues. In nucleotides, the CDR3 is TGTGCCTGGGGCGGGGGCCAGTCCTACGAGCAGTACTTC. This codes for CAWGGGQSYEQYF.

The chain links TRBV25-1 to TRBJ2-7; 8 bases align to TRBD1. The germline V gene has CDR1 MGHDK and CDR2 SYGVNS. Losses at the gene ends were 6 bases for V and 2 bases for J; bases not matched to a gene: 12. This CDR3 comprises 16 residues. CDR3 DNA sequence: TGTGCCAGCAGAGCCAAGTTAGGGACAGGACCCTACGAGCAGTACTTC. This gives the protein CASRAKLGTGPYEQYF.

J is TRBJ1-1 and V is TRBV27; 7 bases fit TRBD1. Trimming at V came to 5 bases and at J to 0 bases, leaving 12 bases not matched to a gene. Germline V CDR1 and CDR2: MNHEY, SMNVEV (reference sequence). The CDR3 is 17 residues long. The CDR3 spells CASSVGQVPNLNTEAFF. The DNA of the CDR3 is TGTGCCAGCAGTGTTGGACAGGTGCCGAATTTGAACACTGAAGCTTTCTTT.

This chain's CDR3 is CASSLSSGLFITDTQYF. CDR3 nucleotides: TGTGCCAGCAGTTTATCATCCGGTCTATTCATCACAGATACGCAGTATTTT. V usage is TRBV27 and J usage is TRBJ2-3; no definite D call. The CDR3 is 17 amino acids. Germline V gene data show CDR1 as MNHEY and CDR2 as SMNVEV (reference sequence). Trimming shortened V by 0 bases and J by 2 bases, and 15 bases separated the two germline ends.

V usage is TRBV19 and J usage is TRBJ2-1, with TRBD1 matching 7 bases. Germline-derived CDR1 and CDR2 are LNHDA and SQIVND (reference sequence). The CDR3 spans 15 residues. The trim removed 3 bases at V and 6 bases at J, leaving 8 bases unmatched. CDR3 sequence: CASSIFRGLGNEQFF. The CDR3 coding sequence is TGTGCCAGTAGTATCTTTAGGGGGCTAGGCAATGAGCAGTTCTTC.

The chain employs TRBV6-5 and TRBJ1-4; 8 bases match TRBD1. CDR1 MNHEY and CDR2 SVGAGI come from the germline V gene. Unmatched junction bases numbered 5, after V lost 6 bases and J lost 2 bases. The CDR3 runs to 15 residues. CDR3 loop: CASRTGVSTNEKLFF. CDR3 sequence (DNA): TGTGCCAGCAGGACAGGGGTCTCCACTAATGAAAAACTGTTTTTT.

This chain uses TRBV9 with TRBJ2-2; 13 bases match TRBD2. Trimming removed 4 bases from V and 1 base from J; junction bases left unmatched: 4. Germline V gives CDR1 SGDLS, CDR2 YYNGEE. This CDR3 has 17 residues. The DNA for the CDR3 is TGTGCCAGCAGCCCGACTAGCGGGGGGTGGAACACCGGGGAGCTGTTTTTT. Translation gives CASSPTSGGWNTGELFF.

The J gene is TRBJ2-1, the V gene TRBV4-3; D not certain. V was shortened by 0 bases and J by 2 bases, with 11 bases between the two germline ends. Germline-derived CDR1 and CDR2 are LGHNA and YSLEER. The CDR3 has 16 residues. CDR3 residues: CASSQDGRAAYNEQFF. CDR3 in DNA: TGCGCCAGCAGCCAAGATGGTCGAGCTGCCTACAATGAGCAGTTCTTC.

The chain carries TRBV29-1 and TRBJ2-3, with TRBD1 as a possible D gene (6 bases). This CDR3 comprises 12 residues. Trimming removed 8 bases at V and 6 bases at J, with 15 bases between. The germline gives CDR1 SQVTM, CDR2 ANQGSEA. The CDR3 loop reads CSLKTGMDTQYF. For the CDR3, the DNA is TGCAGCCTAAAAACAGGGATGGATACGCAGTATTTT.

The V and J genes are TRBV2 and TRBJ1-2; tentative D call: TRBD1 (5 bases). Germline V lookup: CDR1 SNHLY, CDR2 FYNNEI. V shed 3 bases and J shed 5 bases, with 22 bases lying between them. CDR3 length equals 17 residues. The CDR3 DNA is TGTGCCAGCAGTGACGAACCGGGACTCAAAGATCCTTATGGCTACACCTTC. As protein: CASSDEPGLKDPYGYTF.

The gene calls are TRBV3-1 (or the pseudogene TRBV3-2) and TRBJ2-5; weak D call: TRBD1 (5 bases). Germline V gene data show CDR1 as LGHDT and CDR2 as YNNKEL (reference sequence). The CDR3 runs 13 residues. V was shortened by 1 base and J by 5 bases, with 8 bases between the two germline ends. The CDR3 is CASSQAAGETQYF. The CDR3 nucleotides are TGTGCCAGCAGCCAAGCTGCAGGGGAGACCCAGTACTTC.

V is TRBV3-1 (or the pseudogene TRBV3-2) and J is TRBJ2-7, with D maybe TRBD1 (6 bases). This CDR3 is 14 amino acids long. V dropped 4 bases and J dropped 6 bases, with 16 bases sitting between them. The V gene's germline CDR1 is LGHDT and CDR2 YNNKEL (reference sequence). The CDR3 DNA follows: TGTGCCAGCAGCCCCTGGGGTGTAGGGGGCGAGCAGTACTTC. Translated, it gives CASSPWGVGGEQYF.

The chain couples TRBV11-2 to TRBJ1-1; TRBD1 agrees at 9 bases. This CDR3 region has 16 residues. V was pared by 1 base and J by 5 bases, with 8 bases of the junction left unmatched. Germline CDR1 and CDR2: SGHAT and FQNNGV. The CDR3 loop reads CASSLGGGGTGTEAFF. CDR3 coding DNA: TGTGCCAGCAGCTTAGGGGGAGGAGGGACAGGGACTGAAGCTTTCTTT.

The chain links TRBV7-9 to TRBJ2-7; D is possibly TRBD1 (5 bases). V lost 5 bases and J 2 bases, leaving 13 bases between the germline ends. CDR1 and CDR2 (germline): SEHNR, FQNEAQ (reference sequence). The CDR3 covers 14 residues. Written as DNA, the CDR3 is TGTGCCAGCAGCCCGACCGACAGAACCTACGAGCAGTACTTC. This sequence encodes CASSPTDRTYEQYF. The full variable domain, rest sourced from reference TRBV7-9 and TRBJ2-7, is DTGVSQNPRHKITKRGQNVTFRCDPISEHNRLYWYRQTLGQGPEFLTYFQNEAQLEKSRLLSDRFSAERPKGSFSTLEIQRTEQGDSAMYLCASSPTDRTYEQYFGPGTRLTVT.

The J gene is TRBJ2-1, the V gene TRBV11-3; 10 bases are shared with TRBD2. V gave up 5 bases and J gave up 10 bases; unmatched junction bases: 5. The CDR3 covers 13 residues. The germline gives CDR1 SGHNT, CDR2 YENEEA. In nucleotides, the CDR3 is TGTGCCAGCAGCATCAGGACTAGCGGCGAGCAGTTCTTC. This encodes CASSIRTSGEQFF.

The CDR3 spells CASGLARSLPRGYTF. The CDR3 DNA follows: TGTGCTAGTGGTTTGGCCCGCTCCCTACCACGGGGCTACACCTTC. The chain employs TRBV12-5 and TRBJ1-2; D not certain. Germline V lookup: CDR1 LGHNT, CDR2 FRNRAP. The CDR3 consists of 15 residues. The V end was cut by 1 base, the J end by 8 bases, with 17 bases between.

This clone was counted once. The rearrangement uses TRBV3-1 (or the pseudogene TRBV3-2) and TRBJ1-6; possible D gene TRBD1, 6 bases. The CDR3 is made up of 17 amino acids. V was cut by 3 bases and J by 7 bases, with 19 bases left in between. The germline CDR1 and CDR2 sequences are LGHDT and YNNKEL (reference sequence). The CDR3 DNA follows: TGTGCCAGCAGCCAGAGGACCCTACAGGGTATCAATTCACCCCTCCACTTT. Its protein is CASSQRTLQGINSPLHF.

This chain joins TRBV7-2 and TRBJ1-2, with 10 positions matching TRBD1. V shed 4 bases and J 7 bases; nucleotides not matched to a gene: 9. Germline V gene lookup returns CDR1 SGHTA and CDR2 FQGNSA. CDR3 length: 15 residues. The CDR3 DNA reads TGTGCCAGCAGCTCCCGGACAGGGGGGGCTCTTGGCTACACCTTC. This translates into CASSSRTGGALGYTF.

For this clone: The sample holds other DNA sequences that translate to the same CDR3. The V and J genes are TRBV9 and TRBJ1-1; 10 nucleotides match TRBD1. Looked up from germline, CDR1 is SGDLS and CDR2 is YYNGEE. J gave up 5 bases and V 4 bases, and 5 bases lay outside the gene matches. This CDR3 has 14 residues. The CDR3 DNA follows: TGTGCCAGCAGCCCGAGGGGACAGGGGACTGAAGCTTTCTTT. Its protein product is CASSPRGQGTEAFF. The full variable domain, rest sourced from reference TRBV9 and TRBJ1-1, is DSGVTQTPKHLITATGQRVTLRCSPRSGDLSVYWYQQSLDQGLQFLIQYYNGEERAKGNILERFSAQQFPDLHSELNLSSLELGDSALYFCASSPRGQGTEAFFGQGTRLTVV.

The genes are TRBV4-3 and TRBJ2-1; no clear D gene. Deletions cut 0 bases from V and 1 base from J, with 10 bases between. CDR3 length: 16 amino acids. Germline V CDR1 and CDR2: LGHNA, YSLEER. CDR3 region: CASSQDGVGSYNEQFF. As DNA, the CDR3 is TGCGCCAGCAGCCAAGATGGAGTCGGTTCCTACAATGAGCAGTTCTTC.

The V call is TRBV5-4, the J call TRBJ2-7, with 9 bases matching TRBD1. The CDR3 has 13 residues. Germline lookup yields CDR1 SGHNT and CDR2 YYREEE (reference sequence). J lost 6 bases, V lost 2 bases, and 3 bases had no gene match. For the CDR3, the DNA is TGTGCCAGCAGCTTCGGACAGGGGCTCGAGCAGTACTTC. It is translated as CASSFGQGLEQYF. The full variable domain, its missing parts supplied by reference TRBV5-4 and TRBJ2-7, is ETGVTQSPTHLIKTRGQQVTLRCSSQSGHNTVSWYQQALGQGPQFIFQYYREEENGRGNFPPRFSGLQFPNYSSELNVNALELDDSALYLCASSFGQGLEQYFGPGTRLTVT.

The V and J genes are TRBV5-5 and TRBJ1-2, with D possibly matching TRBD1 (6 bases). CDR3 length equals 15 residues. The V end was cut by 0 bases, the J end by 3 bases, with 12 bases between. Germline V gives CDR1 SGHKS, CDR2 YYEKEE (reference sequence). CDR3 residues: CASSLGARGDYGYTF. In DNA form, the CDR3 reads TGTGCCAGCAGCTTGGGAGCCAGGGGAGACTATGGCTACACCTTC.

To note about this clone: It is likely a read error, because the conserved phenylalanine at the end of the CDR3 is missing. The DNA is left out, because the CDR3 cannot be placed on it with certainty; the CDR3 is given as TCRdb lists it. This sequence joins TRBV7-9 and TRBJ1-3; no check of the table's D call, TRBD1, against the DNA was made. The germline gives CDR1 SEHNR, CDR2 FQNEAQ (reference sequence). The CDR3 adds up to 14 amino acids, both ends counted. The CDR3 reads CASSQRGTRSELNL.